This T cell receptor (beta chain) was sequenced for a study of T-cell memory formation after mild COVID-19. Study-level findings and limits: Researchers found some responding clones in pre-infection memory, a sign that cross-reactive memory joined.

MiXCR, applied by TCRdb to the 5' RACE reads, yields one record per CDR3 protein. The data hold about 620,000 distinct CDR3 sequences, with approximately 18% observed a single time. A word on this clonotype: Its antigen remains unknown.

Germline V lookup: CDR1 SGHTA, CDR2 FQGNSA. Trimming removed 4 bases from V and 5 bases from J; junction bases left unmatched: 5. CDR3 length: 14 residues. The chain uses TRBV7-2 and TRBJ2-1; 7 bases are shared with TRBD1. Sequencing used PBMCs or a T cell subset sorted from them (not recorded which). The source is an adult woman who had mild COVID-19 (a few samples of this study predate the infection). Cell type and time point are not known. This CDR3 reads CASSYRDRDNEQFF. In DNA, the CDR3 is TGTGCCAGCAGCTATCGGGACAGAGACAATGAGCAGTTCTTC.